This entry lists 9 T cell receptor beta chains sequenced from one sample in a study of Graves' ophthalmopathy and Graves' hyperthyroidism. Using RNA transcripts, the TCR beta CDR3 regions were amplified. Following a first-round RT-PCR that used HTBI primers, a second-round multiplex PCR was carried out. TCRdb called the multiplex PCR reads again in MiXCR, with one record for every CDR3 protein. The table lists about 1.1 million distinct CDR3 sequences, 35% to 40% of them singletons. Specimen: peripheral blood or thyroid tissue (not recorded which). The receptors were gathered from an adult man with Graves' hyperthyroidism.

This chain's CDR3 is CASILRVLAENTGELFF. The DNA for the CDR3 is TGTGCCAGCATCCTTAGGGTGCTAGCCGAGAACACCGGGGAGCTGTTTTTT. The chain recombines TRBV7-8 with TRBJ2-2; a possible D gene is TRBD2 (5 bases). The CDR3 is 17 residues long. Germline V gene sequence: CDR1 SGHVS, CDR2 FQNEAQ. The ends were cut back, 7 bases at V and 1 base at J, with 19 bases in the middle.

This clonotype came up a few times. With a much larger clone just one base away, this may be a read error. The CDR3 bases are TGTGCCAGCAGCCCGACAAGGTGTGAGGGGACCCAGTACTTC. Its protein product is CASSPTRCEGTQYF. This chain joins TRBV5-6 and TRBJ2-5; tentatively, D is TRBD2 (5 bases). V lost 4 bases and J 7 bases, leaving 17 bases between the germline ends. The CDR3 runs to 14 residues. CDR1 is SGHDT and CDR2 is YYEEEE in the germline V gene.

The chain is built from TRBV6-1 and TRBJ2-7, with 8 bases matching TRBD2. The ends lost 6 bases at V and 5 bases at J; junction bases unmatched: 6. This CDR3 region has 13 residues. Per the germline V gene, CDR1 is MNHNS and CDR2 is SASEGT. The CDR3 here is CASRGTGGHEQYF. The CDR3 nucleotides are TGTGCCAGCAGGGGGACGGGGGGGCACGAGCAGTACTTC.

Only one count was recorded for this clonotype. A much larger clone sits a single nucleotide away, making a read error possible. The CDR3 does not close with the conserved phenylalanine or tryptophan, likely indicating a read error. V gene TRBV7-2 combines with J gene TRBJ2-5, with 9 bases matching TRBD2. The germline CDR1 and CDR2 sequences are SGHTA and FQGNSA. CDR3 length equals 15 residues. V gave up 2 bases and J gave up 3 bases; unmatched junction bases: 4. CDR3 protein: CASSLSSSGKETQYS. The DNA of the CDR3 is TGTGCCAGCAGCTTAAGTTCTAGCGGGAAAGAGACCCAGTACTCC.

This clonotype came up a few times. The chain is built from TRBV12-3 or TRBV12-4 and TRBJ1-4, with D perhaps TRBD1 (6 bases). This CDR3 region has 14 residues. V was clipped by 6 bases and J by 8 bases, with 16 bases between them. CDR3 loop: CASSTARGGEKLFF. CDR3 DNA: TGTGCCAGCAGCACAGCCAGGGGTGGAGAAAAACTGTTTTTT.

V is TRBV5-1 and J is TRBJ2-5; D uncertain. The V gene lost 4 bases and the J gene lost 3 bases, with 13 bases spanning the gap. The CDR3 totals 14 residues. The germline gives CDR1 SGHRS, CDR2 YFSETQ. The CDR3 region is CASSIPGQEETQYF. The DNA for the CDR3 is TGCGCCAGCAGCATCCCGGGTCAGGAAGAGACCCAGTACTTC.

This clonotype was counted ten times or more. The chain links TRBV7-2 to TRBJ2-7; D is undetermined. The CDR3 spans 16 residues. Trimming pared 5 bases from V and 3 bases from J, leaving 20 bases between. Germline assignment: CDR1 SGHTA and CDR2 FQGNSA. CDR3 sequence reads: CASSLVPLGSGYEQYF. The DNA of the CDR3 is TGTGCCAGCAGCCTGGTCCCTCTCGGAAGTGGCTACGAGCAGTACTTC. Looking up the rest from reference TRBV7-2 and TRBJ2-7 gives the full variable domain: GAGVSQSPSNKVTEKGKDVELRCDPISGHTALYWYRQSLGQGLEFLIYFQGNSAPDKSGLPSDRFSAERTGGSVSTLTIQRTQQEDSAVYLCASSLVPLGSGYEQYFGPGTRLTVT.

This clonotype was found a few times. V usage is TRBV12-3 or TRBV12-4 and J usage is TRBJ1-4; D ambiguous. This CDR3 region has 14 residues. Trimming removed 7 bases from V and 0 bases from J, with 9 bases in between. The CDR3 nucleotides read TGTGCCAGCACCGAAGGGTCAACTAATGAAAAACTGTTTTTT. Translation gives CASTEGSTNEKLFF.

This clonotype was detected only a few times. This chain uses TRBV20-1 with TRBJ2-5; TRBD2 aligns across 7 bases. The CDR3 runs to 14 residues. Germline values: CDR1 DFQATT, CDR2 SNEGSKA (reference sequence). V lost 0 bases to trimming and J lost 5 bases; unmatched junction nucleotides: 6. The CDR3 bases are TGCAGTGCTAGAGAGGGGGGGGGAATCGAGACCCAGTACTTC. Its translation is CSAREGGGIETQYF.